The 13 T cell receptor beta chains given below trace back to one sample, sequenced in a study of blood T cells in healthy people across ages. Sample-barcoded 5' priming and a J-beta primer mix drove a second PCR of roughly 7 to 11 cycles. One entry per CDR3 protein, called by TCRdb with MiXCR from the 5' RACE reads. There are around 900,000 distinct CDR3 sequences in the sample; just over 50% occur only once, and 20% to 25% lies in the top ten. The sample was blood. The receptors were sampled from a woman in her sixties or seventies in good health.

The genes are TRBV2 and TRBJ2-3; D is perhaps TRBD1 (6 bases). The germline V gene has CDR1 SNHLY and CDR2 FYNNEI. This CDR3 comprises 15 residues. The V and J ends lost 2 bases and 6 bases respectively, with 15 bases between them. The chain's CDR3 is CASSESPGASDTQYF. The DNA for the CDR3 is TGTGCCAGCAGTGAATCCCCAGGGGCAAGCGATACGCAGTATTTT.

The V gene is TRBV5-1, the J gene TRBJ2-5, with 10 nucleotides matching TRBD2. The V gene end was trimmed by 4 bases and the J gene end by 11 bases; junction bases not matched to a gene: 20. The CDR3 is 17 amino acids. Germline assignment: CDR1 SGHRS and CDR2 YFSETQ. DNA for the CDR3: TGCGCCAGCAGCCCCGGGGTAGCGGGAGGACTCGGGAATGAGCAGTACTTC. Its protein product is CASSPGVAGGLGNEQYF.

This clonotype has just a few counts. The chain couples TRBV7-2 to TRBJ2-7, with a weak D call TRBD2 (6 bases). The CDR3 is 14 amino acids. V was pared by 5 bases and J by 3 bases, with 14 bases between. Germline V gene data show CDR1 as SGHTA and CDR2 as FQGNSA. The CDR3, as DNA: TGTGCCAGCAGCCGAAGCGGGCCCAACTACGAGCAGTACTTC. Its protein product is CASSRSGPNYEQYF.

The table lists this clonotype with a few counts. The J gene is TRBJ2-6, the V gene TRBV20-1, with 8 bases matching TRBD1. Trimming cost V 6 bases and J 0 bases; bases outside gene matches: 16. CDR3 length: 19 residues. Germline V gene sequence: CDR1 DFQATT, CDR2 SNEGSKA (reference sequence). The CDR3 coding sequence is TGCAGTGCCTCCCGGCCAGGGGGCCCCTCTAGCTCTGGGGCCAACGTCCTGACTTTC. This sequence encodes CSASRPGGPSSSGANVLTF.

The CDR3 is CASSAGTDHSSGANVLTF. The CDR3 DNA reads TGTGCCAGCTCTGCCGGGACGGATCACTCTTCTGGGGCCAACGTCCTGACTTTC. The J gene is TRBJ2-6, the V gene TRBV6-1; either TRBD1 or TRBD2 may fit D (5 bases each). The CDR3 has 18 amino acids. Trimming took off 8 bases at V and 1 base at J, with 21 bases between the two ends. Germline CDR1 reads MNHNS; CDR2 reads SASEGT.

The chain has TRBV29-1 and TRBJ2-3, with 9 bases fitting TRBD1. The CDR3 covers 14 residues. Germline CDR1 reads SQVTM; CDR2 reads ANQGSEA. The V gene end was trimmed by 5 bases and the J gene end by 3 bases; junction bases not matched to a gene: 6. The CDR3 nucleotides read TGCAGCGTTCTGGGACAGGGTGCGACAGATACGCAGTATTTT. Amino acids: CSVLGQGATDTQYF.

The rearrangement joins TRBV30 to TRBJ2-1; D is ambiguous. CDR3 length: 12 residues. Trimming pared 0 bases from V and 5 bases from J, leaving 5 bases between. Germline CDR1 is GTSNPN and CDR2 is SVGIG (reference sequence). The CDR3 spells CAWSVGNNEQFF. CDR3 coding DNA: TGTGCCTGGAGTGTAGGTAACAATGAGCAGTTCTTC.

The chain employs TRBV4-3 and TRBJ2-5, with D hard to call. Germline CDR1 and CDR2: LGHNA and YSLEER. With 6 bases removed from V and 11 bases from J, the gap between germline ends came to 16 bases. This CDR3 spans 12 amino acids. CDR3 residues: CASRGFYNEQYF. The CDR3, as DNA: TGCGCCAGCAGAGGGTTCTACAATGAGCAGTACTTC.

This chain links TRBV5-1 with TRBJ2-5, with 13 bases matching TRBD2. V lost 4 bases and J lost 4; bases outside the gene matches: 7. Per germline, CDR1 SGHRS and CDR2 YFSETQ. The CDR3 is 16 amino acids. This CDR3 reads CASSKRTSGSRETQYF. The CDR3 DNA follows: TGCGCCAGCAGCAAGCGGACTAGCGGGAGTAGAGAGACCCAGTACTTC.

Comments on this clonotype: Its ends do not fully match the called genes, so a read error is possible. This sequence joins TRBV11-1 and TRBJ2-4; 8 bases agree with TRBD2. Gene TRBJ2-7 matches the end of the DNA better, so the J call may be wrong. CDR3 size: 14 residues. CDR1 and CDR2 from the germline V gene are SGHAT and FQDESV (reference sequence). The CDR3 here is CANSLNRGGNEQYF. The CDR3 DNA is TGTGCCAACAGCTTAAATCGGGGGGGCAACGAGCAGTACTTC.

The chain has TRBV18 and TRBJ2-1; TRBD2 matches at 9 bases. The germline gives CDR1 KGHSH, CDR2 LQKENI. The J segment lost 5 bases and the V segment lost 3 bases, leaving 11 bases of the junction unmatched. This CDR3 has 17 residues. The CDR3 region is CASSPRFVAGVDNEQFF. CDR3 nucleotides: TGTGCCAGCTCACCCCGGTTTGTAGCGGGAGTCGACAATGAGCAGTTCTTC.

The genes are TRBV28 and TRBJ2-5, with 9 positions matching TRBD2. Germline lookup yields CDR1 MDHEN and CDR2 SYDVKM. CDR3 size: 14 residues. J lost 11 bases, V lost 6 bases, and 13 bases had no gene match. DNA for the CDR3: TGTGCCAGCAGGTCATCTAGCGGGATCTGGGAGCAGTACTTC. It specifies CASRSSSGIWEQYF.

This rearrangement joins TRBV20-1 to TRBJ2-3; D might be TRBD2 (5 bases). Germline V CDR1 and CDR2: DFQATT, SNEGSKA (reference sequence). Trimming shortened V by 3 bases and J by 5 bases, and 15 bases separated the two germline ends. There are 14 residues in the CDR3. The CDR3 DNA is TGCAGTGCTAGTGGGGTGGGAGCGGTAGATACGCAGTATTTT. The encoded protein is CSASGVGAVDTQYF.